The T cell receptor beta chain described here comes from a study of blood T cell repertoires in COVID-19. The overall study: COVID-19 samples collected from the United States, Italy and Spain covered acute and convalescent phases. Nucleic acid was either cDNA or gDNA, and it came from T cells, B-cell-depleted T cells, or PBMCs.

Patients at the Seattle site were enrolled during active infection and followed longitudinally. This CDR3 has 15 amino acids. Germline assignment: CDR1 GTSNPN and CDR2 SVGIG (reference sequence). V lost 2 bases, J lost 7 bases, and 8 bases stayed unmatched. Assay: immunoSEQ multiplex PCR; the TCRdb copy retains only in-frame clones and omits some. The data hold 45,000 to 70,000 clones, with 87% observed a single time. Material: peripheral blood. The chain has TRBV30 and TRBJ1-6; 7 bases agree with TRBD1. The receptor comes from an elderly woman with COVID-19, enrolled during active disease. The CDR3 nucleotides are TGTGCCTGGAGTCAATTGAGGGGGCCGAATTCACCCCTCCACTTT. Protein sequence: CAWSQLRGPNSPLHF.